A single sample gave rise to the 14 T cell receptor beta chains below, sequenced in a study of T cell responses to AZD1222 COVID-19 vaccine. Libraries were prepared by immunoSEQ multiplex PCR; TCRdb keeps only in-frame clonotypes and omits some of them. The top ten hold roughly 1.7% of the sample, which has roughly 170,000 clones, 90% to 95% seen once. This specimen consisted of peripheral blood, obtained 28 days after the second AZD1222 dose. The receptor source for this set is an adult who received the AZD1222 COVID-19 vaccine.

The chain recombines TRBV28 with TRBJ2-5; possible D gene TRBD2, 5 bases. Trimming cost V 10 bases and J 2 bases, with 11 bases left between them. Germline assignment: CDR1 MDHEN and CDR2 SYDVKM. The CDR3 totals 12 residues. CDR3 sequence (DNA): TGTGCCATTTTGGACTCGCAAGAGACCCAGTACTTC. Its translation is CAILDSQETQYF. The whole variable domain, filled in from reference TRBV28 and TRBJ2-5, reads DVKVTQSSRYLVKRTGEKVFLECVQDMDHENMFWYRQDPGLGLRLIYFSYDVKMKEKGDIPEGYSVSREKKERFSLILESASTNQTSMYLCAILDSQETQYFGPGTRLLVL.

The V gene is TRBV29-1, the J gene TRBJ1-1; 7 positions agree with TRBD1. The CDR3 length is 11 residues. From germline, CDR1 is SQVTM and CDR2 ANQGSEA. V shed 3 bases, J shed 11 bases, and the junction held 6 bases outside the gene matches. As DNA, the CDR3 is TGCAGCGTTGAGGAGGGAGGGGGCGCTTTCTTT. Translated: CSVEEGGGAFF.

For this clone: The junction departs from germline at one end; a sequencing error may be responsible. J is TRBJ1-1 and V is TRBV29-1; tentative D call: TRBD1 (6 bases). This CDR3 contains 13 residues. Per the germline V gene, CDR1 is SQVTM and CDR2 is ANQGSEA. CDR3 residues: CSAEQGRTRGAFF. CDR3 DNA: TGCAGCGCTGAACAGGGAAGGACCCGGGGAGCTTTCTTT.

The chain employs TRBV18 and TRBJ2-2; 9 nucleotides match TRBD1. From germline, CDR1 is KGHSH and CDR2 LQKENI. This CDR3 is built from 14 residues. V lost 2 bases, J lost 6 bases, and 1 base stayed unmatched. In DNA, the CDR3 is TGTGCCAGCTCACCAGGGACAGGGCCCGGGGAGCTGTTTTTT. This gives the protein CASSPGTGPGELFF.

The CDR3 loop is CASRAGTYNEQFF. The CDR3 region has the DNA TGTGCCAGCAGAGCAGGGACCTACAATGAGCAGTTCTTC. The chain joins TRBV6-5 to TRBJ2-1; TRBD1 might be the D (5 bases). CDR3 length: 13 residues. V dropped 6 bases and J dropped 2 bases, with 8 bases sitting between them. Germline V lookup: CDR1 MNHEY, CDR2 SVGAGI.

CDR3 residues: CASSSDRLWEKLFF. As DNA, the CDR3 is TGTGCCAGCAGTTCCGACAGGTTATGGGAAAAACTGTTTTTT. The chain recombines TRBV6-5 with TRBJ1-4; D perhaps matches TRBD1 (6 bases). Germline CDR1 MNHEY, CDR2 SVGAGI. With 4 bases removed from V and 8 bases from J, the gap between germline ends came to 14 bases. This CDR3 is 14 amino acids long.

This chain links TRBV24-1 with TRBJ2-1; perhaps TRBD1 as D (5 bases). The CDR3 loop spans 14 amino acids. Germline CDR1 KGHDR, CDR2 SFDVKD. The V end was cut by 10 bases, the J end by 5 bases, with 17 bases between. The CDR3 DNA sequence: TGTGCCACAACCGACAGTAGTACTAACAATGAGCAGTTCTTC. This sequence encodes CATTDSSTNNEQFF.

The chain has TRBV27 and TRBJ2-7, with 8 bases fitting TRBD1. Germline V gives CDR1 MNHEY, CDR2 SMNVEV (reference sequence). Trimming at V came to 6 bases and at J to 6 bases, leaving 7 bases not matched to a gene. This CDR3 has 13 amino acids. The CDR3 sequence is CASSRQGTGEQYF. The CDR3 DNA is TGTGCCAGCAGCCGACAGGGGACGGGCGAGCAGTACTTC.

This chain joins TRBV15 and TRBJ1-1, with 9 bases fitting TRBD1. CDR3 length: 15 amino acids. CDR1 is LNHNV and CDR2 is YYDKDF in the germline V gene (reference sequence). Trimming took 1 base from V and 0 from J; bases not matched to a gene: 0. The CDR3 here is CATSRGQGVNTEAFF. The CDR3 nucleotides are TGTGCCACCAGCAGAGGACAGGGGGTGAACACTGAAGCTTTCTTT.

The table lists this clone with a count of one. The chain employs TRBV5-1 and TRBJ1-1; 10 bases line up with TRBD1. Germline loops: CDR1 SGHRS, CDR2 YFSETQ. The CDR3 is made up of 15 amino acids. Trimming removed 4 bases from V and 10 bases from J; junction bases left unmatched: 13. Written as DNA, the CDR3 is TGCGCCAGCAGCCCTACGACAGGGGGCTTTTCGGGAGCTTTCTTT. Amino acids: CASSPTTGGFSGAFF.

The chain employs TRBV30 and TRBJ1-3; D is uncertain. The CDR3 is 14 amino acids. V was shortened by 2 bases and J by 0 bases, with 8 bases between the two germline ends. Germline V lookup: CDR1 GTSNPN, CDR2 SVGIG (reference sequence). CDR3 residues: CAWSLGYSGNTIYF. CDR3 bases: TGTGCCTGGAGTTTAGGCTACTCTGGAAACACCATATATTTT.

J is TRBJ1-1 and V is TRBV28; unclear D gene. Germline V gives CDR1 MDHEN, CDR2 SYDVKM. CDR3 length: 16 residues. The V end lost 10 bases, the J end lost 10 bases, and 31 bases lay between the germline ends. The CDR3 DNA sequence: TGTGCCACCATCACCCCTATTGGTCAACAAGAACTAGGAGCTTTCTTT. It specifies CATITPIGQQELGAFF.

V usage is TRBV20-1 and J usage is TRBJ1-3, with D possibly being TRBD1 (6 bases). Germline loops: CDR1 DFQATT, CDR2 SNEGSKA (reference sequence). This CDR3 spans 14 amino acids. V was shortened by 3 bases and J by 8 bases, with 17 bases between the two germline ends. The chain's CDR3 is CSASGSGAQHTIYF. The CDR3 region has the DNA TGCAGTGCTAGTGGATCAGGGGCTCAGCACACCATATATTTT.

V and J are TRBV19 and TRBJ2-1; D is unresolved. The V gene lost 6 bases and the J gene lost 8 bases, with 14 bases spanning the gap. The CDR3 length is 13 residues. Germline V gives CDR1 LNHDA, CDR2 SQIVND (reference sequence). This CDR3 is CASRSTGLDEQFF. Written as DNA, the CDR3 is TGTGCCAGTAGATCGACTGGATTAGATGAGCAGTTCTTC.